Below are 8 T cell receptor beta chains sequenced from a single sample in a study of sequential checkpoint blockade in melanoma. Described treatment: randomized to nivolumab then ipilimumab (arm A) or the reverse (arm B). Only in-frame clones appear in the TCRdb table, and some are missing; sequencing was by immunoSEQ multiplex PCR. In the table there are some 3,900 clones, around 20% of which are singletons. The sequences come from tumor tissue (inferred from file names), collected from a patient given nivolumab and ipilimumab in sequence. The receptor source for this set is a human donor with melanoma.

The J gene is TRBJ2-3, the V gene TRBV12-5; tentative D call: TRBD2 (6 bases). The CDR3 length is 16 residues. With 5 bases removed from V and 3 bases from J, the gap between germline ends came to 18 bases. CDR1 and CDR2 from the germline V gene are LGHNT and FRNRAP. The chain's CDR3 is CASGPGLLSRTDTQYF. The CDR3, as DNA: TGTGCTAGTGGTCCGGGACTCCTCTCGAGAACAGATACGCAGTATTTT.

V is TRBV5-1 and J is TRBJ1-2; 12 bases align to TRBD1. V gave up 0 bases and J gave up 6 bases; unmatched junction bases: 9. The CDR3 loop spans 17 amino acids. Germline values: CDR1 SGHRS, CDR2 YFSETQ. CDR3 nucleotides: TGCGCCAGCAGCTTGGCCGGGACAGGGGGCATCTACGATGGCTACACCTTC. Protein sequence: CASSLAGTGGIYDGYTF.

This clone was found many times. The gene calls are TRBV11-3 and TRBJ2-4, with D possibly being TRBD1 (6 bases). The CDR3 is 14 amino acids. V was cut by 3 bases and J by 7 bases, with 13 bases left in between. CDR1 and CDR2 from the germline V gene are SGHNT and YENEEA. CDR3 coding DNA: TGTGCCAGCAGCTTGGGTAACAGGGAGAACATTCAGTACTTC. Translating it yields CASSLGNRENIQYF.

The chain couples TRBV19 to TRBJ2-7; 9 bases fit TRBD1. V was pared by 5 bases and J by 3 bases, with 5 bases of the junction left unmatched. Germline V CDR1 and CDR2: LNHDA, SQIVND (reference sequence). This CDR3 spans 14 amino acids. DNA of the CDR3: TGTGCCAGTAGTCTCCGGGACAGGGACTACGAGCAGTACTTC. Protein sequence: CASSLRDRDYEQYF.

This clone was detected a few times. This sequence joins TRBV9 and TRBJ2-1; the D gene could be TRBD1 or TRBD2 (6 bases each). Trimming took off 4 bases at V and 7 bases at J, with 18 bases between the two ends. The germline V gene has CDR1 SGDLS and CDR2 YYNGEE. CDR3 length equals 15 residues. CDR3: CASSSAGGPGNEQFF. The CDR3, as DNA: TGTGCCAGCAGCTCAGCCGGGGGCCCTGGGAATGAGCAGTTCTTC.

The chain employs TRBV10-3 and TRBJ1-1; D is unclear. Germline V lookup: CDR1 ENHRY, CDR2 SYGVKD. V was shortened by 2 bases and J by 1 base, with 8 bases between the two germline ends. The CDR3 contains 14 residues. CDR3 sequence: CAISERAENTEAFF. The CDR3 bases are TGTGCCATCAGTGAGAGGGCAGAGAACACTGAAGCTTTCTTT.

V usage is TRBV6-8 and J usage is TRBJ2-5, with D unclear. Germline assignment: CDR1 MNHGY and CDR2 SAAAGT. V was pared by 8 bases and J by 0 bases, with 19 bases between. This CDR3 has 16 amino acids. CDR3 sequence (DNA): TGTGCCAGCGTAAGAAAGATGTCCGTGTACCAAGAGACCCAGTACTTC. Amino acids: CASVRKMSVYQETQYF.

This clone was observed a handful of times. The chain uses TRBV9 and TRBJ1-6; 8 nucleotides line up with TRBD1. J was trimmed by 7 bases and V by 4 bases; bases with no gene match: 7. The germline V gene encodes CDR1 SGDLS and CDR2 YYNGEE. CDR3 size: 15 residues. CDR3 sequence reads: CASSPGDRLNSPLHF. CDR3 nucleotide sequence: TGTGCCAGCAGCCCGGGGGACAGGTTAAATTCACCCCTCCACTTT.